Listed below are T cell receptor beta chains from one sample, sequenced in a study of identical twins. TCRdb processed the 5' RACE reads anew with MiXCR; each CDR3 protein has one entry. The sample has more than 400,000 distinct CDR3 sequences; about 15% are singletons. The same sample was also used in a study of yellow fever vaccine responses in identical twins.

Sequenced: CD4+ T cells sorted from blood. Receptor source: a woman aged 18-30 years in good health. CDR3s include the opening cysteine and the closing phenylalanine or tryptophan. A D gene is named only where the DNA matches it firmly. The size field is filled for only some rows; it gives once, few, many or a size class.

clone size,D gene,J gene,V gene,CDR3 protein,CDR3 DNA
-,TRBD1,TRBJ1-1,TRBV29-1,CSADRGNTEAFF,TGCAGCGCCGACAGGGGGAACACTGAAGCTTTCTTT
-,TRBD1,TRBJ2-7,TRBV19,CASSQGQGPYEQYF,TGTGCCAGTAGCCAGGGACAGGGTCCCTACGAGCAGTACTTC
-,-,TRBJ2-7,TRBV6-1,CASSPRTAGFDEQYF,TGTGCCAGCAGCCCCCGGACAGCCGGTTTCGACGAGCAGTACTTC
few,-,TRBJ2-3,TRBV29-1,CSAAGGRTDTQYF,TGCAGCGCGGCCGGGGGACGCACAGATACGCAGTATTTT
few,TRBD2,TRBJ2-7,TRBV10-3,CAIRGGTYEQYF,TGTGCCATCAGGGGAGGGACCTACGAGCAGTACTTC
few,TRBD2,TRBJ2-1,TRBV7-2,CASSTTSGVGNEQFF,TGTGCCAGCAGCACTACTAGCGGGGTGGGCAATGAGCAGTTCTTC
many,TRBD1,TRBJ2-1,TRBV4-1,CASSQGPTGGFNEQFF,TGCGCCAGCAGCCAAGGCCCGACAGGGGGCTTCAATGAGCAGTTCTTC
-,-,TRBJ2-1,TRBV20-1,CSARDALVPYNEQFF,TGCAGTGCTAGAGACGCACTGGTCCCATACAATGAGCAGTTCTTC
-,TRBD2,TRBJ2-5,TRBV5-1,CASSFLAGRQETQYF,TGCGCCAGCAGCTTCCTAGCGGGACGTCAAGAGACCCAGTACTTC
-,-,TRBJ1-3,TRBV5-1,CASSLVSGSGNTIYF,TGCGCCAGCAGCTTGGTTTCCGGGTCTGGAAACACCATATATTTT
few,-,TRBJ2-7,TRBV27,CASSADRSSYEQYF,TGTGCCAGCAGTGCTGACAGGAGCTCCTACGAGCAGTACTTC
once,TRBD2,TRBJ2-3,TRBV7-2,CASSPPSGRAVDTQYF,TGTGCCAGCAGCCCACCTAGCGGGAGGGCGGTGGATACGCAGTATTTT
few,-,TRBJ2-3,TRBV29-1,CSVDYGPRGSTDTQYF,TGCAGCGTTGATTACGGCCCAAGGGGTAGCACAGATACGCAGTATTTT
many,-,TRBJ1-1,TRBV5-1,CASSYFQDSTEAFF,TGCGCCAGCAGCTACTTTCAGGATAGCACTGAAGCTTTCTTT
-,TRBD2,TRBJ2-7,TRBV10-1,CASSSGSNSYEQYF,TGCGCCAGCTCTAGCGGGAGCAACTCCTACGAGCAGTACTTC
-,-,TRBJ1-5,TRBV27,CASSLSVDRNQPQHF,TGTGCCAGCAGTTTATCCGTAGATCGAAATCAGCCCCAGCATTTT